The TCR beta chain described here comes from a study of regulatory and conventional T cells in RAG deficiency. Study-wide points: Omenn syndrome and CID/AS patients had 80 to 100-fold fewer unique Treg TCR beta sequences, versus about 10-fold elsewhere.

This CDR3 spans 15 amino acids. Trimming shortened V by 3 bases and J by 5 bases, and 16 bases separated the two germline ends. CDR1 is LNHDA and CDR2 is SQIVND in the germline V gene (reference sequence). This clone was seen more than once but under ten times. Its antigen is not known. Profiling relied on immunoSEQ multiplex PCR, and the TCRdb table lists in-frame clones only, not all of them. Among 34,000 or so clones listed, approximately 90% were seen once. The data were also submitted as part of a second study, on regulatory T cells. Per that paper: Amplification used 52 TRBV primers and 13 TRBJ primers. Skewed V and J usage and few unique V-J pairs marked patient repertoires, most in Tregs.

This clonotype was sampled from a human donor in good health. Input material: CD8+ T cells sorted from blood. This rearrangement joins TRBV19 to TRBJ1-2, with D possibly TRBD1 on 6 matching bases. The CDR3 here is CASSIGGRGRYGYTF. The DNA for the CDR3 is TGTGCCAGTAGTATTGGGGGCCGGGGCCGGTATGGCTACACCTTC. Using reference TRBV19 and TRBJ1-2 for the parts outside the CDR3, the full variable domain is DGGITQSPKYLFRKEGQNVTLSCEQNLNHDAMYWYRQDPGQGLRLIYYSQIVNDFQKGDIAEGYSVSREKKESFPLTVTSAQKNPTAFYLCASSIGGRGRYGYTFGSGTRLTVV.